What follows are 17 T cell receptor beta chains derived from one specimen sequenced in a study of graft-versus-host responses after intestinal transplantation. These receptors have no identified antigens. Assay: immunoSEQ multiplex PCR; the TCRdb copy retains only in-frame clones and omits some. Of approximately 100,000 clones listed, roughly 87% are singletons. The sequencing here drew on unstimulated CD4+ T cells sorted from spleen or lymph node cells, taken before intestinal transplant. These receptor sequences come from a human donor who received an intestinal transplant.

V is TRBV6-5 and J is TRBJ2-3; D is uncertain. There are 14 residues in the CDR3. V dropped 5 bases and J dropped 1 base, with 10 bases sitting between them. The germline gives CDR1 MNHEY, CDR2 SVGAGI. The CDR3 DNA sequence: TGTGCCAGCAGTCCGTTTCAAGGCACAGATACGCAGTATTTT. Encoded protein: CASSPFQGTDTQYF.

The CDR3 is CASSFLVGANEQFF. The CDR3, as DNA: TGTGCCAGCAGCTTTTTGGTTGGAGCCAATGAGCAGTTCTTC. The chain is built from TRBV5-5 and TRBJ2-1; D is unclear. The CDR3 extends over 14 amino acids. Germline V gene lookup returns CDR1 SGHKS and CDR2 YYEKEE (reference sequence). V lost 2 bases to trimming and J lost 6 bases, with 12 bases between them.

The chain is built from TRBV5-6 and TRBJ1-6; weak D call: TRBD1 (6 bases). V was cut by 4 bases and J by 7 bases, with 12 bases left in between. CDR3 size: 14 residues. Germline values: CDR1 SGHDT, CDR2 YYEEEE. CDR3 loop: CASSLRQANSPLHF. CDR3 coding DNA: TGTGCCAGCAGCCTAAGACAGGCGAATTCACCCCTCCACTTT. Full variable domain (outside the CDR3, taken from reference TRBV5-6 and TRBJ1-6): DAGVTQSPTHLIKTRGQQVTLRCSPKSGHDTVSWYQQALGQGPQFIFQYYEEEERQRGNFPDRFSGHQFPNYSSELNVNALLLGDSALYLCASSLRQANSPLHFGNGTRLTVT.

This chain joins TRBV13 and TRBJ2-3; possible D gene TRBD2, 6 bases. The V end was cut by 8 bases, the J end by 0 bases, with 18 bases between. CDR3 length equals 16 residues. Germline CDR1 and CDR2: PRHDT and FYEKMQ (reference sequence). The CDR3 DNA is TGTGCCAGCGGGAGGTGGGTCCCTACTAGCACAGATACGCAGTATTTT. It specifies CASGRWVPTSTDTQYF.

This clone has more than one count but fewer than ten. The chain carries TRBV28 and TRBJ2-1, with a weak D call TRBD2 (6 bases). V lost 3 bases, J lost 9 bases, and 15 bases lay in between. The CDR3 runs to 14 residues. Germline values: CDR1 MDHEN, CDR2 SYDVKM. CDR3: CASSFLREVSEQFF. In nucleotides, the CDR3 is TGTGCCAGCAGTTTCTTGCGGGAAGTCAGTGAGCAGTTCTTC. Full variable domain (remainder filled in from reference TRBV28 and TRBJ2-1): DVKVTQSSRYLVKRTGEKVFLECVQDMDHENMFWYRQDPGLGLRLIYFSYDVKMKEKGDIPEGYSVSREKKERFSLILESASTNQTSMYLCASSFLREVSEQFFGPGTRLTVL.

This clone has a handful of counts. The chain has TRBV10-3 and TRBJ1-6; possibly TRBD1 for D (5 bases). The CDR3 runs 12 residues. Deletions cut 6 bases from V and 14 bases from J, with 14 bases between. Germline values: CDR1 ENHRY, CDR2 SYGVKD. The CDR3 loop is CAIRTDGAALHF. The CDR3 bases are TGTGCCATCAGAACTGACGGGGCGGCCCTCCACTTT.

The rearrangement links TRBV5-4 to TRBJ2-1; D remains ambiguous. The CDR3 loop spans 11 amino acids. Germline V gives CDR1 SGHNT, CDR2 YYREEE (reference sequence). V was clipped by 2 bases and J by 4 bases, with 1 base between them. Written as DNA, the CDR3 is TGTGCCAGCAGCTTATACAATGAGCAGTTCTTC. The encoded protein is CASSLYNEQFF.

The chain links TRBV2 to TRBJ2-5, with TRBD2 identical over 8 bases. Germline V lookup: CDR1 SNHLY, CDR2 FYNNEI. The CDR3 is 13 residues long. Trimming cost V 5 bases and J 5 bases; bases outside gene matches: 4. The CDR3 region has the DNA TGTGCCAGCAGTCCGGGACTAGGGGAGACCCAGTACTTC. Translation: CASSPGLGETQYF.

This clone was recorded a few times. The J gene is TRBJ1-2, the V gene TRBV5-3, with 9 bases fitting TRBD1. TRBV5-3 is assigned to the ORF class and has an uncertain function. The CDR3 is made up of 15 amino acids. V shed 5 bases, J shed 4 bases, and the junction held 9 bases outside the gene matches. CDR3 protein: CARRLLDRGIYGYTF. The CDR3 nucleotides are TGTGCCAGAAGACTGTTGGACAGGGGAATCTATGGCTACACCTTC.

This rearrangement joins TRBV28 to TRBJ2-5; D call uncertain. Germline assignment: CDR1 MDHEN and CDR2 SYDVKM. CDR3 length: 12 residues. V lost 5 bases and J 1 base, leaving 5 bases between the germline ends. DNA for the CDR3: TGTGCCAGCAGTGGGTCCCAAGAGACCCAGTACTTC. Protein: CASSGSQETQYF.

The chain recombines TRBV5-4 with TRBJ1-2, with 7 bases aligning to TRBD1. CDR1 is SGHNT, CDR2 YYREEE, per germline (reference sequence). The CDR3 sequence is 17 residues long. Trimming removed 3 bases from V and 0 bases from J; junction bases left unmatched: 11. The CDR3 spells CASSSRQGGSSNYGYTF. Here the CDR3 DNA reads TGTGCCAGCAGCTCCCGACAGGGAGGATCGTCTAACTATGGCTACACCTTC.

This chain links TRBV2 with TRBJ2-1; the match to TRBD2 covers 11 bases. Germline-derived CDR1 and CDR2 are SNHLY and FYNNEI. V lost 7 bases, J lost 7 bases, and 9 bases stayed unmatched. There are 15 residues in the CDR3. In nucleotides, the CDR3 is TGTGCCAGCAAAGGCGAACTAGCGGGAGTGAATGAGCAGTTCTTC. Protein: CASKGELAGVNEQFF.

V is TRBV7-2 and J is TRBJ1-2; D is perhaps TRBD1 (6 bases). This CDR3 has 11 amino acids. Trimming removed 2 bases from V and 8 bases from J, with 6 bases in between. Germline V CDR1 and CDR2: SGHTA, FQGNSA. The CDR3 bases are TGTGCCAGCAGCTTAAGGGGGGGCTACACCTTC. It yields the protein CASSLRGGYTF.

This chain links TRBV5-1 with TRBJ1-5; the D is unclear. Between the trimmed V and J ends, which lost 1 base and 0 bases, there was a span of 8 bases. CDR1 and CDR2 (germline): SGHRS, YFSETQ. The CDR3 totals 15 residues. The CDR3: CASSLSDYSNQPQHF. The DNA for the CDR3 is TGCGCCAGCAGCTTGTCAGACTATAGCAATCAGCCCCAGCATTTT.

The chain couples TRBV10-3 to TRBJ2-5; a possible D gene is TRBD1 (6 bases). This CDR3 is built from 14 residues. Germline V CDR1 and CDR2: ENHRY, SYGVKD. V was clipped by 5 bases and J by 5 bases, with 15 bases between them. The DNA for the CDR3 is TGTGCCATCAGTCCCAGACAGGTCGGGGAGACCCAGTACTTC. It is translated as CAISPRQVGETQYF.

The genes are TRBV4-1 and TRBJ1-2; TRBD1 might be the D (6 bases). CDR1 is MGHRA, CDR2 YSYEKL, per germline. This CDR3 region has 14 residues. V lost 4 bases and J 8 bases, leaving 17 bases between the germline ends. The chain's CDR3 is CASSPTTTGAGYTF. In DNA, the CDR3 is TGCGCCAGCAGCCCCACAACGACAGGAGCAGGCTACACCTTC.

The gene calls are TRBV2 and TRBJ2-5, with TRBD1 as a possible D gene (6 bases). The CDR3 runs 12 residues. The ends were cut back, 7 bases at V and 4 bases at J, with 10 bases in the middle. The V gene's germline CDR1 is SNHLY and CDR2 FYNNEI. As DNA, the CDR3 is TGTGCCAGCAAGGAACAGGGAGAGACCCAGTACTTC. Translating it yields CASKEQGETQYF.